This T cell receptor (beta chain) was sequenced during a study of shared clonotypes between healthy human individuals. General study points: It was the few donors that limited the genetic and exposure-history diversity represented.

Details on this clone: What it binds is not known.

Some clones are missing from TCRdb's copy, which holds only in-frame ones; the method was immunoSEQ multiplex PCR. The table records around 530,000 clones, around 78% of them present only once. In unsorted samples, genomic DNA was obtained using tens of millions of PBMCs. CDR1 is SGHAT and CDR2 is FQNNGV in the germline V gene. The CDR3 is 15 residues long. J gave up 12 bases and V 1 base, and 7 bases lay outside the gene matches. Sequenced: PBMCs. This clonotype originated in a woman between 40 and 55 years old in good health. Some clones in this sample may be carry-over from other donors' samples. This chain connects TRBV11-2 to TRBJ2-1, with 12 bases that match TRBD2. The CDR3 DNA sequence: TGTGCCAGCAGCTTAGTTTCTAGCGGGAGGGCCACGCAGTTCTTC. Translation: CASSLVSSGRATQFF.